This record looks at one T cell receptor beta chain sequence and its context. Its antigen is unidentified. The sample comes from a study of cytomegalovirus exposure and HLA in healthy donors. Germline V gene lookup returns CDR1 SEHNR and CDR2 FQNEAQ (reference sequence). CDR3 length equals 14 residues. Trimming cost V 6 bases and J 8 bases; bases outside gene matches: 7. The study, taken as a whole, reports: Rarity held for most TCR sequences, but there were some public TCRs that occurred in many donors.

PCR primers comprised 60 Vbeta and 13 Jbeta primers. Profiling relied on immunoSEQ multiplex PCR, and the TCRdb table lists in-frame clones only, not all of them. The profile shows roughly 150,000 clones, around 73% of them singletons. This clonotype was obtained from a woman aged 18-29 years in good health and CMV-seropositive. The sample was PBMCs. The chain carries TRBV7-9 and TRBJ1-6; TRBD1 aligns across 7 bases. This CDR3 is CASRTTGEYSPLHF. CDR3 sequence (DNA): TGTGCCAGCAGAACCACAGGGGAATATTCACCCCTCCACTTT.